Each of the 5 T cell receptor beta chains below was sequenced from the same sample in a study of tumor and adjacent non-tumor tissue in lung cancer (dated by TCRdb to between 2017 and 2018). The library was prepared using multiplex PCR. Reads for this sample came from an Illumina HiSeq 2500. TCRbeta libraries were constructed through three rounds of nested PCR with primers (Table S4) according to protocols adapted from ARM-PCR. TCRdb cleaned the public reads at Q25 with fastp, built clones with MiXCR and kept in-frame beta chains. Rows matching on CDR3 protein sequence are summarized as one entry with the most common DNA and genes. Within this sample are around 210,000 distinct CDR3 sequences, with 70% to 75% of them counted one time only. The top ten constitute under 30% of the sample. RNA was isolated from bulk unsorted tissue, and RNA quality was assessed with a NanoDrop ND-1000 and an Agilent 2100.

Material: lung tumor tissue. These receptors were obtained from a man between 60 and 75 years old with non-small cell lung cancer.

The chain recombines TRBV6-2 or TRBV6-3 with TRBJ2-5, with D maybe TRBD2 (5 bases). Germline-derived CDR1 and CDR2 are MNHEY and SVGEGT. CDR3 size: 14 residues. With 5 bases removed from V and 4 bases from J, the gap between germline ends came to 14 bases. CDR3 sequence (DNA): TGTGCCAGCAGTCCTGTAAAGGGAGTAGAGACCCAGTACTTC. Protein product: CASSPVKGVETQYF.

Note on this clonotype: Its ends do not fully match the called genes, so a read error is possible. The chain carries TRBV11-2 and TRBJ2-3, with D unclear. The CDR3 loop spans 14 amino acids. Germline V gives CDR1 SGHAT, CDR2 FQNNGV. CDR3 sequence (DNA): TGTGCTAGCAGATCAAAGGTTATAACATATACGCAGTATTTT. It specifies CASRSKVITYTQYF.

As to this clonotype: A much larger clonotype is one base distant, so this may be a read error. The chain uses TRBV4-1 and TRBJ1-3; a possible D gene is TRBD1 (5 bases). From germline, CDR1 is MGHRA and CDR2 YSYEKL. This CDR3 has 14 amino acids. The CDR3 reads CASSQGTTGNIIYF. The CDR3 region has the DNA TGCGCCAGCAGCCAAGGGACAACTGGAAACATCATATATTTT.

Notes on this clonotype: A read error is possible here, since a much larger clone lies one base away. V is TRBV20-1 and J is TRBJ2-1; possible D gene TRBD2, 6 bases. The ends were cut back, 8 bases at V and 7 bases at J, with 21 bases in the middle. CDR3 length equals 14 residues. Per germline, CDR1 DFQATT and CDR2 SNEGSKA (reference sequence). For the CDR3, the DNA is TGCAGTACAGAAGAGTTAGGCGGGGCGAATGAGCAGTTCTTC. Translation: CSTEELGGANEQFF.

J is TRBJ1-5 and V is TRBV20-1, with 11 nucleotides matching TRBD1. J gave up 9 bases and V 0 bases, and 7 bases lay outside the gene matches. The CDR3 loop spans 15 amino acids. The germline CDR1 and CDR2 sequences are DFQATT and SNEGSKA (reference sequence). The CDR3 nucleotides read TGCAGTGCTAGAGAGGACAGGGGGCTGGGTCTGCCCCAGCATTTT. Its translation is CSAREDRGLGLPQHF.